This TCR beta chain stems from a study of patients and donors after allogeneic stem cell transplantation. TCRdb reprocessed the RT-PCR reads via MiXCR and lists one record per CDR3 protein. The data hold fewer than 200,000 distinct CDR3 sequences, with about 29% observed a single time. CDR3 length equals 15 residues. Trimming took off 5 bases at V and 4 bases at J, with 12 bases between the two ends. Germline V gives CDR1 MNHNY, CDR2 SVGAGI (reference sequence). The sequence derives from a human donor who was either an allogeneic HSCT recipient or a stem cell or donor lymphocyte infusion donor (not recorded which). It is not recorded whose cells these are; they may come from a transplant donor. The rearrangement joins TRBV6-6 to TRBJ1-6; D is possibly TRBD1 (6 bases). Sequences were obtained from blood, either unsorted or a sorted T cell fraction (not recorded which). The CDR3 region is CASSPDRRYNSPLHF. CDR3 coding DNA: TGTGCCAGCAGTCCAGACAGGAGATATAATTCACCCCTCCACTTT.